This T cell receptor (beta chain) comes out of a study of blood T cell repertoires in COVID-19. Study background: Sample material is recorded as cDNA or gDNA derived from T cells, B-cell-depleted T cells, or PBMCs.

Libraries were prepared by immunoSEQ multiplex PCR; TCRdb keeps only in-frame clonotypes and omits some of them. The sample records fewer than 350,000 clones, 70% to 90% being singletons. Trimming removed 1 base at V and 8 bases at J, with 11 bases between. The CDR3 totals 13 residues. This receptor was identified in a man between 18 and 35 years old with active or convalescent COVID-19. The material sequenced was peripheral blood. The rearrangement uses TRBV12-3 or TRBV12-4 and TRBJ1-2; D remains ambiguous. The CDR3 protein is CASSLGFAEGYTF. CDR3 in DNA: TGTGCCAGCAGTTTAGGGTTCGCCGAGGGCTACACCTTC.